This TCR beta chain was recorded in a study of T cells in localized non-small cell lung cancer. Some clones are missing from TCRdb's copy, which holds only in-frame ones; the method was immunoSEQ multiplex PCR. Of 2,000 to 3,000 clones listed, approximately 41% are singletons. The V gene lost 5 bases and the J gene lost 1 base, with 12 bases spanning the gap. Germline V CDR1 and CDR2: SGHNT, YENEEA. The CDR3 loop spans 14 amino acids. The sequencing used lung tumor tissue, collected before any cancer treatment. The chain uses TRBV11-3 and TRBJ2-7, with TRBD1 as a possible D gene (5 bases). This receptor was taken from a male donor at least 60 years old with stage II squamous cell lung carcinoma. This chain's CDR3 is CASSANRRSYEQYF. The CDR3 bases are TGTGCCAGCAGCGCGAACAGGAGATCCTACGAGCAGTACTTC.